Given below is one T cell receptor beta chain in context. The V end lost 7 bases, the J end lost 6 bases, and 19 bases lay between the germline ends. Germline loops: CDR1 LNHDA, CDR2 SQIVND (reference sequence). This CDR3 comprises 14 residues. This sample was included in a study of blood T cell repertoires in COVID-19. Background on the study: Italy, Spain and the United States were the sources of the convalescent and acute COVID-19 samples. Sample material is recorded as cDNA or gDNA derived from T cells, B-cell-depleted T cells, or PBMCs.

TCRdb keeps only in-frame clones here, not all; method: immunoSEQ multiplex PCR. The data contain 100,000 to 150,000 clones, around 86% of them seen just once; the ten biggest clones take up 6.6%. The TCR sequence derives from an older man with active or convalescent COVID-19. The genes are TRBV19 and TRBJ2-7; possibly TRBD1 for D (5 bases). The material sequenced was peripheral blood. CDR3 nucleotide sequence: TGTGCCAGTACCAGGGTGGCAGCGCGCGGCGAGCAGTACTTC. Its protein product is CASTRVAARGEQYF.